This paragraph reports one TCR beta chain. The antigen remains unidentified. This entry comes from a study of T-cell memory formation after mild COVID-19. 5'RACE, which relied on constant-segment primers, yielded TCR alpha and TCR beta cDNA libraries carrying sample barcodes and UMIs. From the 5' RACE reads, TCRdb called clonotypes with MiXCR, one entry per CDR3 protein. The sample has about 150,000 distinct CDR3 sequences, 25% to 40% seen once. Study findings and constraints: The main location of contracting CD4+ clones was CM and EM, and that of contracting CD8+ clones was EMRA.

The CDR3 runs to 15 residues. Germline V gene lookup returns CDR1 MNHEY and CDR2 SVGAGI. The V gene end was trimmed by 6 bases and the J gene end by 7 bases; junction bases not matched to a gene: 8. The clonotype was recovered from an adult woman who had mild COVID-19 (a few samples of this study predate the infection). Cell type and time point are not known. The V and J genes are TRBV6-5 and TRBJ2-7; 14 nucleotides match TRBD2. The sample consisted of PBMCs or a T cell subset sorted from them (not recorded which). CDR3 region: CASRKGTSGSGEQYF. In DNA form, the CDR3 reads TGTGCCAGCAGGAAAGGGACTAGCGGGAGCGGTGAGCAGTACTTC.